The 8 T cell receptor beta chains in this list originate from one sample, sequenced in a study of OX40 agonist ivuxolimab in advanced cancers. Here immunoSEQ multiplex PCR was the method, and the copy in TCRdb shows in-frame clones only, minus some. The table records fewer than 85,000 clones, approximately 86% of them present only once. Sequencing used CD4+ or CD8+ T cells sorted from blood, obtained in a trial of the OX40 agonist ivuxolimab. These receptors were collected from an adult with an advanced solid tumor such as melanoma, head and neck, liver or kidney cancer.

V is TRBV5-4 and J is TRBJ2-2, with D unclear. The V end lost 4 bases, the J end lost 4 bases, and 14 bases lay between the germline ends. The germline V gene encodes CDR1 SGHNT and CDR2 YYREEE (reference sequence). This CDR3 comprises 15 residues. This CDR3 reads CASSQGTTTTGELFF. CDR3 nucleotides: TGTGCCAGCAGCCAAGGTACGACCACCACCGGGGAGCTGTTTTTT.

This chain connects TRBV5-4 to TRBJ2-5, with D possibly matching TRBD2 (7 bases). CDR3 length equals 15 residues. Germline CDR1 and CDR2: SGHNT and YYREEE (reference sequence). Trimming removed 4 bases at V and 2 bases at J, with 15 bases between. CDR3 DNA: TGTGCCAGCAGCCCAGAGGGGGGGCTTCAAGAGACCCAGTACTTC. This gives the protein CASSPEGGLQETQYF.

The chain couples TRBV18 to TRBJ2-1; TRBD2 aligns across 13 bases. Germline CDR1 and CDR2: KGHSH and LQKENI. The junction had 9 bases not matched to a gene; V was cut back by 3 bases and J by 7 bases. This CDR3 contains 17 residues. Here the CDR3 reads CASSPGTSGTRGNEQFF. In nucleotides, the CDR3 is TGTGCCAGCTCACCCGGGACTAGCGGGACCCGGGGAAATGAGCAGTTCTTC. Complete variable domain (other parts from reference TRBV18 and TRBJ2-1): NAGVMQNPRHLVRRRGQEARLRCSPMKGHSHVYWYRQLPEEGLKFMVYLQKENIIDESGMPKERFSAEFPKEGPSILRIQQVVRGDSAAYFCASSPGTSGTRGNEQFFGPGTRLTVL.

This clone was observed a single time. This chain joins TRBV27 and TRBJ2-7; D possibly matches TRBD1 or TRBD2 (5 bases each). V was clipped by 7 bases and J by 1 base, with 11 bases between them. Germline V gene lookup returns CDR1 MNHEY and CDR2 SMNVEV (reference sequence). The CDR3 runs to 13 residues. CDR3 nucleotides: TGTGCCAGCAAGGGACGGAATTCCTACGAGCAGTACTTC. Translating gives CASKGRNSYEQYF.

The genes are TRBV5-1 and TRBJ2-7; 8 nucleotides align to TRBD2. The CDR3 is 15 amino acids. V trimming: 5 bases; J trimming: 4 bases; junction bases outside the gene matches: 11. CDR1 is SGHRS, CDR2 YFSETQ, per germline. This CDR3 is CASRYSGSPRYEQYF. Written as DNA, the CDR3 is TGCGCCAGCAGATACAGCGGGAGCCCTCGGTACGAGCAGTACTTC. Full variable domain (rest looked up from reference TRBV5-1 and TRBJ2-7): KAGVTQTPRYLIKTRGQQVTLSCSPISGHRSVSWYQQTPGQGLQFLFEYFSETQRNKGNFPGRFSGRQFSNSRSEMNVSTLELGDSALYLCASRYSGSPRYEQYFGPGTRLTVT.

The chain joins TRBV18 to TRBJ1-3, with D unresolved. The V end was cut by 6 bases, the J end by 0 bases, with 15 bases between. The V gene's germline CDR1 is KGHSH and CDR2 LQKENI. This CDR3 has 16 residues. Here the CDR3 DNA reads TGTGCCAGCTCGTCCGACACTCCTCACTCTGGAAACACCATATATTTT. Its protein is CASSSDTPHSGNTIYF.

This clone turned up a few times. The chain employs TRBV28 and TRBJ2-7; 9 bases align to TRBD1. Germline assignment: CDR1 MDHEN and CDR2 SYDVKM. V dropped 4 bases and J dropped 5; count of bases not matched to a gene: 9. This CDR3 is built from 15 residues. For the CDR3, the DNA is TGTGCCAGCAGTTCGGCCGGGACAGGGAACCACGAGCAGTACTTC. Its translation is CASSSAGTGNHEQYF.

This clone was picked up a small number of times. The rearrangement uses TRBV5-4 and TRBJ2-6; 7 nucleotides agree with TRBD1. The CDR3 runs 15 residues. Germline trimming cut 3 bases from V and 2 bases from J; bases unmatched to any gene: 2. Germline V lookup: CDR1 SGHNT, CDR2 YYREEE (reference sequence). The CDR3 coding sequence is TGTGCCAGCAGCTCGGGACAGACTGGGGCCAACGTCCTGACTTTC. Protein product: CASSSGQTGANVLTF.